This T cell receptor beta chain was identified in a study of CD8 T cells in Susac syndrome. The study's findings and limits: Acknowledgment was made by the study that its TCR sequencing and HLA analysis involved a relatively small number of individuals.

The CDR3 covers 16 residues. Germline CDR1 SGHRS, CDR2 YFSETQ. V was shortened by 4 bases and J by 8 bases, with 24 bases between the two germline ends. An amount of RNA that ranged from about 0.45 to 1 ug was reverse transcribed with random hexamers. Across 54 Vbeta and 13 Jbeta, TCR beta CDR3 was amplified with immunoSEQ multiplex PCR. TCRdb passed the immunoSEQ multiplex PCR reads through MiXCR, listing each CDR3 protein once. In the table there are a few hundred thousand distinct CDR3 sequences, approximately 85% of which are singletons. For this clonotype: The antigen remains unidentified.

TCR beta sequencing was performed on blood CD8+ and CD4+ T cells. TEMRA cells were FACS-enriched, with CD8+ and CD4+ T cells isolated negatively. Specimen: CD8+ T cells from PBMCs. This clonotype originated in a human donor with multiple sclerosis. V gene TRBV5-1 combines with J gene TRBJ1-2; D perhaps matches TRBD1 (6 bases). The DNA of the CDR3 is TGCGCCAGCAGCCCCGGACTCTCCGACAGGATGAGAGGCTACACCTTC. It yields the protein CASSPGLSDRMRGYTF.